Sequencing of this TCR beta chain was carried out in a study of blood T cell repertoires in COVID-19. Sequencing used immunoSEQ multiplex PCR; TCRdb keeps in-frame clones, though not all of them. Of roughly 200,000 clones listed, around 75% are singletons. The clonotype was recovered from a woman in her 40s with COVID-19, enrolled during active disease. The sample was peripheral blood.

CDR3 region: CASSNPIGGNIYEQYF. CDR3 in DNA: TGTGCCAGCAGTAACCCGATAGGCGGGAACATCTACGAGCAGTACTTC. The genes are TRBV6-6 and TRBJ2-7; D possibly corresponds to TRBD2 (6 bases). The V and J ends lost 5 bases and 3 bases respectively, with 20 bases between them. CDR1 MNHNY and CDR2 SVGAGI come from the germline V gene (reference sequence). The CDR3 spans 16 residues.